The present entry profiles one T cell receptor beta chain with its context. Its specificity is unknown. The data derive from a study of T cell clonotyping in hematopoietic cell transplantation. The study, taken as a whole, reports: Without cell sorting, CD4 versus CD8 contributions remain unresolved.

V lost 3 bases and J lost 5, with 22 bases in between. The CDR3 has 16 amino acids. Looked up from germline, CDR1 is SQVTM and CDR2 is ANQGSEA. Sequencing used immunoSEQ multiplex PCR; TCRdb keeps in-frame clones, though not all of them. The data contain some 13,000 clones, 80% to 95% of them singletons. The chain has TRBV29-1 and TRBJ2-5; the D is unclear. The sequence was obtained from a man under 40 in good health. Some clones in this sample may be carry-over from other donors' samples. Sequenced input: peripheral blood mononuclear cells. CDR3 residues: CSVEGPVRNPGETQYF. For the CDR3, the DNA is TGCAGCGTTGAGGGTCCTGTGCGGAACCCGGGTGAGACCCAGTACTTC.